The rows below give T cell receptor beta chains drawn from one sample of a study of blood T cell repertoires in COVID-19. TCRdb keeps only in-frame clones here, not all; method: immunoSEQ multiplex PCR. The repertoire holds about 170,000 clones, with roughly 84% as singletons. The sequenced sample consisted of peripheral blood. The receptor set was obtained from a man aged 70 or older with active or convalescent COVID-19. The CDR3 runs from the conserved cysteine through the conserved F or W. Fields, in order: V gene, J gene, D gene, clone size, CDR3 DNA, CDR3 protein. The D gene is left open where the match is weak. Rows give clone size only sometimes, using once, few, many, or a class for an expanded clone.

TRBV28,TRBJ1-3,TRBD1,-,TGTGCCAGCAGTTTATGGACAGGGCAAGGAAACACCATATATTTT,CASSLWTGQGNTIYF
TRBV5-1,TRBJ1-1,-,-,TGCGCCAGCAGCCAACAGACAGGCACTGAAGCTTTCTTT,CASSQQTGTEAFF
TRBV7-8,TRBJ2-7,-,-,TGTGCCAGCAGCTTGGTGGCCGACGAGCAGTACTTC,CASSLVADEQYF
TRBV30,TRBJ1-5,TRBD1,few,TGTGCCTGGACCATCTCAGGGGGTCCCCAGCATTTT,CAWTISGGPQHF
TRBV24-1,TRBJ2-1,TRBD1,few,TGTGCCACCAGTGACTCCTCACGACAGGGAGTGGGTGAGCAGTTCTTC,CATSDSSRQGVGEQFF
TRBV19,TRBJ2-3,TRBD1,-,TGTGCCAGTAGTATCCGGGACAGGGTAGATACGCAGTATTTT,CASSIRDRVDTQYF
TRBV29-1,TRBJ1-2,-,-,TGCAGCTCCCGGGAGGGCCATGGCTACACCTTC,CSSREGHGYTF
TRBV9,TRBJ1-4,TRBD1,-,TGTGCCAGCAGCGTAGAGGGGGCCTCTAATGAAAAACTGTTTTTT,CASSVEGASNEKLFF
TRBV6-6,TRBJ2-2,-,-,TGTGCCAGCAGCAAAAGGCACAGGTTGAACACCGGGGAGCTGTTTTTT,CASSKRHRLNTGELFF
TRBV5-1,TRBJ1-5,TRBD1,many,TGCGCCAGCAGCCCCCAGGGGGCCAATCAGCCCCAGCATTTT,CASSPQGANQPQHF
TRBV5-1,TRBJ2-5,-,-,TGCGCCAGCAGCCCGGACAGCTTGGAGACCCAGTACTTC,CASSPDSLETQYF
TRBV27,TRBJ2-7,TRBD1,-,TGTGCCAGCAGCATCGATCCCACCGGGACAGGAATATACGAGCAGTACTTC,CASSIDPTGTGIYEQYF
TRBV18,TRBJ2-3,TRBD2,-,TGTGCCAGCTCACCCACTAGCGGACTCACAGATACGCAGTATTTT,CASSPTSGLTDTQYF
TRBV6-2/TRBV6-3,TRBJ2-1,-,-,TGTGCCAGCAGTTACGCGGACAGCGAGCAGTTCTTC,CASSYADSEQFF
TRBV9,TRBJ2-3,TRBD1,-,TGTGCCAGCAGCGCCTCGGGCGCAGGGGGCCTCGCAGATACGCAGTATTTT,CASSASGAGGLADTQYF
TRBV7-2,TRBJ2-7,-,-,TGTGCCAGCAGCTTAGCAGGCGGGACCTACGAGCAGTACTTC,CASSLAGGTYEQYF
TRBV27,TRBJ2-7,TRBD1,-,TGTGCCAGCACCCACAGGGGCGAGCAGTACTTC,CASTHRGEQYF
TRBV10-1,TRBJ2-7,TRBD1,-,TGCGCCAGCAGCCCGGGACAGGGATCCTACGAGCAGTACTTC,CASSPGQGSYEQYF
TRBV5-4,TRBJ2-1,TRBD2,once,TGTGCCAGCAGCCCCGAAGCGGGATTGTTCTACAATGAGCAGTTCTTC,CASSPEAGLFYNEQFF
TRBV27,TRBJ1-1,TRBD1,-,TGTGCCAGCAGTTTAATAGGGGGACAGGGGTGGACTGAAGCTTTCTTT,CASSLIGGQGWTEAFF
TRBV6-2/TRBV6-3,TRBJ2-1,-,once,TGTGCCAGCAGTTACTCGGCGGCAACGCCCTACAATGAGCAGTTCTTC,CASSYSAATPYNEQFF
TRBV5-6,TRBJ2-7,TRBD1,-,TGTGCCAGCAGCTTGAGGGGGCGACAGTACTTC,CASSLRGRQYF
TRBV19,TRBJ1-4,-,-,TGTGCCAGTAGTATCCTCGGGAGGGAGGAAAAACTGTTTTTT,CASSILGREEKLFF
TRBV6-5,TRBJ1-2,TRBD1,-,TGTGCCAGCAGCCGGACAGGGCGAGGGGGCTACACCTTC,CASSRTGRGGYTF
TRBV5-1,TRBJ2-2,TRBD1,once,TGCGCCAGCAGCTTGGGACAGGGGACCGGGGAGCTGTTTTTT,CASSLGQGTGELFF
TRBV29-1,TRBJ1-3,TRBD1,-,TGCAGCGCCGAGGGACAGCTCTCTGGAAACACCATATATTTT,CSAEGQLSGNTIYF
TRBV27,TRBJ1-5,-,-,TGTGCCAGCAGGGCAGGGACGGGGGGTAATCAGCCCCAGCATTTT,CASRAGTGGNQPQHF
TRBV7-9,TRBJ1-1,-,-,TGTGCCAGTAGGTTAGGAGGATTCGACACTGAAGCTTTCTTT,CASRLGGFDTEAFF
TRBV7-8,TRBJ2-5,TRBD2,-,TGTGCCAGCAGCTCCACCGGGACTAGCGGAAAAGAGACCCAGTACTTC,CASSSTGTSGKETQYF
TRBV19,TRBJ1-1,TRBD1,once,TGTGCCAGTAGTTCCCATCCGGACAGGACCACTGAAGCTTTCTTT,CASSSHPDRTTEAFF
TRBV7-2,TRBJ1-1,-,-,TGTGCCAGCAGCTTACAGGGATTGAACACTGAAGCTTTCTTT,CASSLQGLNTEAFF
TRBV10-1,TRBJ1-1,-,few,TGCGCCAGCAGTGCTTCGCAGAGCTGGACACTGAACACTGAAGCTTTCTTT,CASSASQSWTLNTEAFF
TRBV10-3,TRBJ2-7,-,-,TGTGCCATCACTCAACAGGGCTCCTACGAGCAGTACTTC,CAITQQGSYEQYF
TRBV11-3,TRBJ1-1,-,-,TGTGCCAGCAGCTTACAGGAGAACACTGAAGCTTTCTTT,CASSLQENTEAFF
TRBV19,TRBJ2-5,-,-,TGTGCCAGTAGTATGCGGGAGACCCAGTACTTC,CASSMRETQYF
TRBV6-2/TRBV6-3,TRBJ2-7,TRBD1,-,TGTGCCAGCAGTCGACAGGGGGGGCACGAGCAGTACTTC,CASSRQGGHEQYF
TRBV6-6,TRBJ1-1,-,-,TGTGCCAGCAGCCAGCAGGGCACTGAAGCTTTCTTT,CASSQQGTEAFF
TRBV7-2,TRBJ2-7,TRBD2,few,TGTGCCAGCAGCTCCTTGCCGGGGCGGGAGGGTGGCGAGCAGTACTTC,CASSSLPGREGGEQYF
TRBV10-3,TRBJ1-5,-,-,TGTGCCATCCGGGGGAGCAATCAGCCCCAGCATTTT,CAIRGSNQPQHF
TRBV6-5,TRBJ1-5,-,-,TGTGCCAGCTCTGGCAGGGGCAATCAGCCCCAGCATTTT,CASSGRGNQPQHF
TRBV9,TRBJ2-1,TRBD2,-,TGTGCCAGCAGCGTTTTGGGACTAGCGGGAGGGCTCCATGAGCAGTTCTTC,CASSVLGLAGGLHEQFF
TRBV27,TRBJ1-5,-,-,TGTGCCAGCAGTTTATCTAGTCCTAGCAATCAGCCCCAGCATTTT,CASSLSSPSNQPQHF
TRBV7-9,TRBJ1-1,-,few,TGTGCCAGCAGCTTTGACAGCAACACTGAAGCTTTCTTT,CASSFDSNTEAFF
TRBV30,TRBJ2-2,TRBD1,-,TGTGCCTGGAGTCCCGGACAGGGGGCTACCGGGGAGCTGTTTTTT,CAWSPGQGATGELFF
TRBV5-6,TRBJ2-3,TRBD1,-,TGTGCCAGCACTACAGGGGTTGGTGGCGGAGATACGCAGTATTTT,CASTTGVGGGDTQYF
TRBV6-5,TRBJ2-5,TRBD2,-,TGTGCCAGCAGTTATCCGGGAGGGGGAGAGACCCAGTACTTC,CASSYPGGGETQYF
TRBV6-2/TRBV6-3,TRBJ2-3,TRBD2,-,TGTGCCAGCAGTTACCCTCCCCGGGGGGGTACGCAGTATTTT,CASSYPPRGGTQYF
TRBV6-4,TRBJ2-1,-,few,TGTGCCAGCAGTGGGGGCTTTGGGGGCGGCAACAATGAGCAGTTCTTC,CASSGGFGGGNNEQFF
TRBV21-1,TRBJ1-5,-,-,TGTGCCAGCAGCAAAGTTCATGGGCCTTCCTGGGGCAATCAGCCCCAGCATTTT,CASSKVHGPSWGNQPQHF
TRBV4-3,TRBJ2-5,TRBD1,-,TGCGCCAGCAGCCCCAACTCCGGGACAGGGTTGGAGACCCAGTACTTC,CASSPNSGTGLETQYF
TRBV18,TRBJ2-1,TRBD2,-,TGTGCCAGCTCACCGGGACTAGCGAAAGGTGAGCAGTTCTTC,CASSPGLAKGEQFF